What follows are 8 T cell receptor beta chains derived from one specimen sequenced in a study of type 1 regulatory T cells. Antigens of these TCRs are unknown. A single record per CDR3 protein comes from TCRdb applying MiXCR to the reads. The sample holds approximately 25,000 distinct CDR3 sequences, around half seen once. Sequencing was carried out using cultured T cells, either the whole culture or a sorted T cell fraction (not recorded which). The receptor set was obtained from a human donor in good health.

Relative to its sample, this clonotype is medium-sized. The J gene is TRBJ1-5, the V gene TRBV6-2 or TRBV6-3; the D is unclear. This CDR3 region has 14 residues. V was clipped by 8 bases and J by 2 bases, with 13 bases between them. Germline-derived CDR1 and CDR2 are MNHEY and SVGEGT. The CDR3 spells CASLDPPGNQPQHF. The CDR3 coding sequence is TGTGCCAGCCTGGACCCACCTGGCAATCAGCCCCAGCATTTT.

The J gene is TRBJ2-5, the V gene TRBV29-1; TRBD1 matches at 9 bases. The CDR3 length is 13 residues. V lost 5 bases, J lost 0 bases, and 1 base stayed unmatched. In germline, CDR1 is SQVTM, CDR2 ANQGSEA. The CDR3 DNA reads as TGCAGCGTTAACAGGGGGCACCAAGAGACCCAGTACTTC. Protein: CSVNRGHQETQYF.

The CDR3 region is CASSSRDRRYEQYF. The CDR3 bases are TGTGCCAGCAGTTCGCGGGACAGAAGATACGAGCAGTACTTC. The chain links TRBV27 to TRBJ2-7, with D perhaps matching TRBD1 (7 bases). The CDR3 sequence is 14 residues long. Germline lookup yields CDR1 MNHEY and CDR2 SMNVEV (reference sequence). Trimming removed 4 bases at V and 4 bases at J, with 14 bases between.

The chain employs TRBV2 and TRBJ1-4; the match to TRBD1 covers 7 bases. CDR3 size: 14 residues. Germline CDR1 SNHLY, CDR2 FYNNEI. Unmatched junction bases numbered 7, after V lost 7 bases and J lost 5 bases. The CDR3 DNA sequence: TGTGCCAGCACCTTGACAGGGCTGAATGAAAAACTGTTTTTT. It translates to CASTLTGLNEKLFF.

The V and J genes are TRBV30 and TRBJ2-5, with a possible D match to TRBD1 (5 bases). Germline V gives CDR1 GTSNPN, CDR2 SVGIG (reference sequence). The CDR3 is 12 residues long. Trimming took off 0 bases at V and 5 bases at J, with 7 bases between the two ends. The chain's CDR3 is CAWSVSGETQYF. The DNA for the CDR3 is TGTGCCTGGAGTGTCTCAGGGGAGACCCAGTACTTC.

This chain connects TRBV20-1 to TRBJ1-1; D gene ambiguous. The germline V gene has CDR1 DFQATT and CDR2 SNEGSKA (reference sequence). The CDR3 totals 13 residues. Here the CDR3 reads CICPHHLNTEAFF. The CDR3 DNA sequence: TGCATCTGCCCCCACCACTTGAACACTGAAGCTTTCTTT.

The chain uses TRBV9 and TRBJ1-2, with 7 nucleotides matching TRBD1. This CDR3 comprises 12 residues. V dropped 4 bases and J dropped 12; count of bases not matched to a gene: 9. Germline values: CDR1 SGDLS, CDR2 YYNGEE. DNA for the CDR3: TGTGCCAGCAGCACCCCCCCAGGGGGGGACACCTTC. This encodes CASSTPPGGDTF.

This clonotype qualifies as medium-sized (0.01 to 0.1%). This rearrangement joins TRBV9 to TRBJ1-2, with a possible D match to TRBD1 (6 bases). This CDR3 contains 15 residues. Looked up from germline, CDR1 is SGDLS and CDR2 is YYNGEE. With 4 bases removed from V and 2 bases from J, the gap between germline ends came to 15 bases. CDR3: CASSISTGQNYGYTF. Written as DNA, the CDR3 is TGTGCCAGCAGCATAAGCACAGGGCAAAACTATGGCTACACCTTC.